Shown below are 19 T cell receptor beta chains from a single sample sequenced in a study of blood T cells in healthy people across ages. Primed by a sample-barcoded 5' primer and a J-beta primer mix, a second PCR proceeded for 7 to 11 cycles. TCRdb called the 5' RACE reads again in MiXCR, with one record for every CDR3 protein. In the table there are around 690,000 distinct CDR3 sequences, around 54% of which are singletons. The sequenced material came from blood. The receptors were sampled from a man in his 60s in good health.

This rearrangement joins TRBV7-2 to TRBJ1-2; D is undetermined. CDR1 and CDR2 (germline): SGHTA, FQGNSA. V was pared by 7 bases and J by 2 bases, with 11 bases between. CDR3 length: 13 amino acids. The CDR3 loop reads CASTETVNYGYTF. CDR3 coding DNA: TGTGCCAGCACCGAGACGGTAAACTATGGCTACACCTTC.

This clonotype was counted at least ten times. This chain uses TRBV12-3 or TRBV12-4 with TRBJ1-2; possible D gene TRBD1, 6 bases. The CDR3 length is 14 residues. V was cut by 7 bases and J by 8 bases, with 20 bases left in between. The CDR3 protein is CASTPTGSSLGYTF. The CDR3 DNA reads TGTGCCAGCACCCCGACAGGATCTTCCTTAGGCTACACCTTC.

The V gene is TRBV4-1, the J gene TRBJ1-2, with TRBD1 matching over 9 bases. This CDR3 comprises 16 residues. With V trimmed by 0 bases and J by 8 bases, 10 bases remained unmatched. From germline, CDR1 is MGHRA and CDR2 YSYEKL. The CDR3, as DNA: TGCGCCAGCAGCCAAGACCCCCGGGACAGGGACTTAGGCTACACCTTC. This sequence encodes CASSQDPRDRDLGYTF.

The rearrangement links TRBV29-1 to TRBJ2-5; the D is unclear. The CDR3 contains 12 residues. Germline V gives CDR1 SQVTM, CDR2 ANQGSEA. V was cut by 4 bases and J by 5 bases, with 11 bases left in between. The CDR3 DNA reads TGCAGCGTTGCTCTGACATTTGAGACCCAGTACTTC. Translated, it gives CSVALTFETQYF.

This rearrangement joins TRBV4-1 to TRBJ1-4, with D possibly being TRBD1 (6 bases). V was cut by 0 bases and J by 8 bases, with 13 bases left in between. The CDR3 is 15 residues long. The V gene's germline CDR1 is MGHRA and CDR2 YSYEKL. The CDR3 coding sequence is TGCGCCAGCAGCCAAGACGACACAGGGTTGGAAAAACTGTTTTTT. Encoded protein: CASSQDDTGLEKLFF.

The chain combines TRBV6-6 with TRBJ2-2; possibly TRBD1 or TRBD2 for D (5 bases each). The germline V and J ends were trimmed by 6 bases and 9 bases, with 17 bases remaining between them. This CDR3 region has 14 residues. Germline V gene data show CDR1 as MNHNY and CDR2 as SVGAGI (reference sequence). The CDR3 loop reads CASSPTRDPRELFF. CDR3 DNA sequence: TGTGCCAGCAGCCCCACCAGGGACCCCAGGGAGCTGTTTTTT.

The J gene is TRBJ2-5, the V gene TRBV5-1; 9 nucleotides match TRBD1. The trim removed 4 bases at V and 1 base at J, leaving 2 bases unmatched. Germline CDR1 is SGHRS and CDR2 is YFSETQ. This CDR3 contains 14 residues. The CDR3 sequence: CASSTQGAQETQYF. CDR3 bases: TGCGCCAGCAGCACACAGGGGGCCCAAGAGACCCAGTACTTC.

A note on this clonotype: A junction end diverges from the germline sequence, so it may reflect a read error. The rearrangement links TRBV4-1 to TRBJ1-2; D remains unclear. The CDR3 contains 14 residues. Germline V gene data show CDR1 as MGHRA and CDR2 as YSYEKL. The CDR3 sequence is CASSPRGTKYGYTF. The CDR3 bases are TGCGCCAGCAGCCCCCGAGGTACTAAGTATGGCTACACCTTC.

The chain uses TRBV6-6 and TRBJ2-4; D is possibly TRBD1 or TRBD2 (5 bases each). Germline V lookup: CDR1 MNHNY, CDR2 SVGAGI (reference sequence). V lost 6 bases and J lost 0, with 18 bases in between. This CDR3 has 17 residues. The CDR3: CASRPTLGTLAKNIQYF. The CDR3 DNA follows: TGTGCCAGCAGACCAACCCTAGGGACGCTAGCCAAAAACATTCAGTACTTC.

V and J are TRBV11-2 and TRBJ2-1; tentative D call: TRBD2 (6 bases). The CDR3 covers 15 residues. CDR1 and CDR2 from the germline V gene are SGHAT and FQNNGV. V was trimmed by 3 bases and J by 2 bases, leaving 11 bases between them. CDR3 sequence: CASSFAGGTYNEQFF. CDR3 coding DNA: TGTGCCAGCAGCTTTGCTGGGGGGACCTACAATGAGCAGTTCTTC.

The rearrangement uses TRBV28 and TRBJ2-7; 9 positions match TRBD1. Germline loops: CDR1 MDHEN, CDR2 SYDVKM. V was pared by 8 bases and J by 3 bases, with 8 bases of the junction left unmatched. There are 14 residues in the CDR3. Here the CDR3 DNA reads TGTGCCAGCGGGGACAGGGCGGGATACTACGAGCAGTACTTC. Translating gives CASGDRAGYYEQYF. The full variable domain, completed using reference TRBV28 and TRBJ2-7, is DVKVTQSSRYLVKRTGEKVFLECVQDMDHENMFWYRQDPGLGLRLIYFSYDVKMKEKGDIPEGYSVSREKKERFSLILESASTNQTSMYLCASGDRAGYYEQYFGPGTRLTVT.

This clonotype was detected only once. The chain links TRBV20-1 to TRBJ2-5; 11 bases line up with TRBD2. The germline V gene encodes CDR1 DFQATT and CDR2 SNEGSKA (reference sequence). This CDR3 has 15 residues. Unmatched junction bases numbered 6, after V lost 6 bases and J lost 0 bases. CDR3 nucleotides: TGCAGTGCAGTAGGACTAGCGGGTTACCAAGAGACCCAGTACTTC. Translated: CSAVGLAGYQETQYF.

The chain recombines TRBV6-5 with TRBJ1-2, with unresolved D. Between the trimmed V and J ends, which lost 4 bases and 4 bases, there was a span of 19 bases. This CDR3 comprises 16 residues. The germline V gene has CDR1 MNHEY and CDR2 SVGAGI. As DNA, the CDR3 is TGTGCCAGCAGTTCCTACCTGATTGGCAGGCCCTATGGCTACACCTTC. This gives the protein CASSSYLIGRPYGYTF.

The V gene is TRBV20-1, the J gene TRBJ1-2; weak D call: TRBD1 (5 bases). V lost 3 bases and J lost 3, with 8 bases in between. Germline CDR1 and CDR2: DFQATT and SNEGSKA (reference sequence). This CDR3 spans 12 amino acids. CDR3 loop: CSARGLHYGYTF. As DNA, the CDR3 is TGCAGTGCTAGGGGGCTCCACTATGGCTACACCTTC.

This clonotype showed up just a few times. The chain is built from TRBV11-2 and TRBJ2-7, with D perhaps assigned TRBD1 or TRBD2 (5 bases each). Per the germline V gene, CDR1 is SGHAT and CDR2 is FQNNGV. The CDR3 spans 14 residues. Trimming took 2 bases from V and 3 from J, leaving 11 bases between them. As DNA, the CDR3 is TGTGCCAGCAGCTTAACCGGGACGGACTACGAGCAGTACTTC. Translating it yields CASSLTGTDYEQYF.

The chain couples TRBV20-1 to TRBJ2-5, with a weak D call TRBD1 (5 bases). This CDR3 has 16 amino acids. CDR1 is DFQATT, CDR2 SNEGSKA, per germline (reference sequence). V was clipped by 4 bases and J by 5 bases, with 23 bases between them. The CDR3 DNA reads as TGCAGTGCTAAAGCTGAGAGCGTCAGCCCAGGGGAGACCCAGTACTTC. It encodes CSAKAESVSPGETQYF.

This chain uses TRBV6-1 with TRBJ2-1; 7 bases fit TRBD1. The CDR3 length is 16 residues. With 6 bases clipped from V and 2 bases from J, the junction kept 10 bases outside the gene matches. CDR1 MNHNS and CDR2 SASEGT come from the germline V gene. The CDR3 bases are TGTGCCAGCAGCCCCGGACAGGACCCTCCCTACAATGAGCAGTTCTTC. Its translation: CASSPGQDPPYNEQFF.

The gene calls are TRBV7-2 and TRBJ1-1; possibly TRBD1 for D (5 bases). V dropped 3 bases and J dropped 11 bases, with 10 bases sitting between them. CDR3 size: 11 residues. The V gene's germline CDR1 is SGHTA and CDR2 FQGNSA. The CDR3 sequence: CASSFTGDAFF. CDR3 in DNA: TGTGCCAGCAGCTTCACCGGGGACGCTTTCTTT.

The J gene is TRBJ2-5, the V gene TRBV10-1, with D perhaps assigned TRBD1 or TRBD2 (6 bases each). V was pared by 1 base and J by 2 bases, with 11 bases between. The CDR3 has 15 residues. Germline lookup yields CDR1 WNHNN and CDR2 SYGVQD (reference sequence). DNA for the CDR3: TGCGCCAGCAGTGAGTTAGGGGGGTCTCAAGAGACCCAGTACTTC. Translating it yields CASSELGGSQETQYF.